This T cell receptor (beta chain) was recovered during a study of T-cell memory formation after mild COVID-19. The wider study: Largely, the TCR clusters proved donor specific. Findings and caveats of the study: Contracting clones localized mainly to CM and EM when CD4+ and mainly to EMRA when CD8+.

This clonotype was detected only a few times. Its antigen is not identified. From 5'RACE with constant-segment primers came TCR alpha and TCR beta cDNA libraries that carried sample barcodes and UMIs. MiXCR was run by TCRdb on the 5' RACE reads, yielding one entry per CDR3 protein. The table includes roughly 380,000 distinct CDR3 sequences, 25% to 30% detected once. The CDR3 consists of 14 residues. Germline-derived CDR1 and CDR2 are MNHEY and SVGEGT. Trimming left V 3 bases short and J 2 bases short, with 9 bases between. Sequencing used PBMCs or a T cell subset sorted from them (not recorded which). This receptor was taken from an adult woman who had mild COVID-19 (a few samples of this study predate the infection). Cell type and time point are not known. The chain carries TRBV6-2 or TRBV6-3 and TRBJ2-3; D might be TRBD2 (6 bases). The CDR3 nucleotides are TGTGCCAGCAGTTATAGCGGATACACAGATACGCAGTATTTT. Translated: CASSYSGYTDTQYF.